The T cell receptor beta chain under discussion was sequenced for a study of breast tumors, draining lymph nodes, adjacent tissues. This clonotype was observed many times. Antigen: not known. In TCRdb, the multiplex PCR reads were re-called with MiXCR into one record per CDR3 protein. The sample includes tens of thousands of distinct CDR3 sequences, approximately 30% of them seen just once. General study points: Tumors had less TCR diversity than lymph nodes, more than nontumor tissue.

Samples came from axillary lymph nodes draining the breast cancer. The material sequenced was axillary lymph node tissue. This clonotype was sampled from a female donor with breast cancer. Some clones in this sample may be carry-over from other donors' samples.

The DNA for the CDR3 is TGTGCCAGCTCACCAGAAAGGTCAACAGGGGAGAAACTGTTTTTT. Amino acid sequence: CASSPERSTGEKLFF. The genes are TRBV18 and TRBJ1-4, with TRBD1 identical over 7 bases. The length of the CDR3 is 15 residues. The V gene's germline CDR1 is KGHSH and CDR2 LQKENI. The junction had 11 bases not matched to a gene; V was cut back by 2 bases and J by 11 bases.